This T cell receptor (beta chain) derives from a study of blood T cell repertoires in COVID-19. Study at large: COVID-19 samples, acute and convalescent, were from the United States, Italy and Spain. Sources were T cells, B-cell-depleted T cells, or PBMCs; the material itself was cDNA or gDNA.

The study recruited people aged about 18 to 90 years across more than 20 US areas. V dropped 0 bases and J dropped 4; count of bases not matched to a gene: 9. CDR3 length equals 16 residues. Germline values: CDR1 SGHRS, CDR2 YFSETQ. Original handling: Estimation of nucleated cell counts was performed using reference gene primer amplification. Method: immunoSEQ multiplex PCR; TCRdb's copy keeps in-frame clones and lacks some. D and trimming were read from the DNA, whereas the V and J calls and clone size are those reported in that table. The sample lists about 200,000 clones; approximately 85% were seen once.

The sequenced sample consisted of PBMCs or T cells enriched from blood (not recorded which). The genes are TRBV5-1 and TRBJ1-1; 7 bases are shared with TRBD1. This clonotype originated in a man in his forties or fifties with acute COVID-19. The CDR3 loop reads CASSLDGRGLGTEAFF. In DNA form, the CDR3 reads TGCGCCAGCAGCTTGGATGGCAGGGGGTTGGGCACTGAAGCTTTCTTT. Based on the CDR3 plus reference TRBV5-1 and TRBJ1-1, the full variable domain is KAGVTQTPRYLIKTRGQQVTLSCSPISGHRSVSWYQQTPGQGLQFLFEYFSETQRNKGNFPGRFSGRQFSNSRSEMNVSTLELGDSALYLCASSLDGRGLGTEAFFGQGTRLTVV.